This T cell receptor (beta chain) is drawn from a study of blood T cells in healthy people across ages. The authors ran a second PCR of about 6 to 11 cycles using a sample-barcoded 5' primer and a J-beta primer mix. Every molecule of cDNA carried a tag from a template-switch adaptor with 12 random nucleotides. TCRdb passed the 5' RACE reads through MiXCR, listing each CDR3 protein once. Found here are over 1,200,000 distinct CDR3 sequences, roughly 64% of them singletons; the top ten hold approximately 7%. Germline CDR1 reads MDHEN; CDR2 reads SYDVKM. This CDR3 has 15 residues. V shed 3 bases and J shed 4 bases, with 15 bases lying between them. Study-level results: Higher diversity, along with more naive CD4+ cells, distinguished long-lived donors from aged donors. Roughly linear declines in TCR beta diversity per million T cells occurred with age.

Details on this clonotype: The antigen remains unidentified.

Each sample yielded at least 6 million isolated PBMCs. The V gene is TRBV28, the J gene TRBJ2-5; a possible D gene is TRBD2 (6 bases). The sequenced sample was blood. The TCR comes from a man aged 18 to 30 in good health. CDR3 in amino acids: CASSLGTTRRETQYF. Here the CDR3 DNA reads TGTGCCAGCAGTTTGGGGACGACTAGGCGAGAGACCCAGTACTTC.